This is a list of T cell receptor beta chains from one sample in a study of blood T cell repertoires in COVID-19. The data were produced by immunoSEQ multiplex PCR, yet TCRdb's version contains in-frame clones alone and is incomplete. Among some 160,000 clones listed, about 87% were seen once. Source material: peripheral blood. The source is a woman aged 70-85 years with COVID-19, enrolled during active disease. CDR3s include the opening cysteine and the closing phenylalanine or tryptophan. D genes are given only for firm matches. Rows may omit the clone size; those that give it use once, few, many or a size class.

V gene: TRBV5-1
J gene: TRBJ2-7
D gene: TRBD1
clone size: NA
CDR3 protein: CASSRDRGALSYEQYF
CDR3 DNA: TGCGCCAGCAGCCGGGACAGGGGCGCCCTCTCCTACGAGCAGTACTTC

V gene: TRBV7-2
J gene: TRBJ1-3
D gene: NA
clone size: few
CDR3 protein: CASSLVSGSGNTIYF
CDR3 DNA: TGTGCCAGCAGCTTAGTTTCAGGCTCTGGAAACACCATATATTTT

V gene: TRBV7-3
J gene: TRBJ2-3
D gene: TRBD1
clone size: NA
CDR3 protein: CASSREGQGYDTQYF
CDR3 DNA: TGTGCCAGCAGCAGGGAGGGACAGGGCTATGATACGCAGTATTTT

V gene: TRBV24-1
J gene: TRBJ2-1
D gene: NA
clone size: NA
CDR3 protein: CATATTSSYNEQFF
CDR3 DNA: TGTGCCACCGCCACTACGAGCTCCTACAATGAGCAGTTCTTC

V gene: TRBV19
J gene: TRBJ1-4
D gene: NA
clone size: NA
CDR3 protein: CASSIAGDEKLFF
CDR3 DNA: TGTGCCAGTAGTATCGCGGGGGATGAAAAACTGTTTTTT

V gene: TRBV6-5
J gene: TRBJ1-6
D gene: TRBD1
clone size: NA
CDR3 protein: CASWRDRGNSPLHF
CDR3 DNA: TGTGCCAGCTGGAGGGACAGGGGCAATTCACCCCTCCACTTT

V gene: TRBV30
J gene: TRBJ2-1
D gene: TRBD2
clone size: NA
CDR3 protein: CAWSVRGGGNEQFF
CDR3 DNA: TGTGCCTGGAGTGTACGGGGCGGGGGGAATGAGCAGTTCTTC

V gene: TRBV19
J gene: TRBJ1-3
D gene: NA
clone size: NA
CDR3 protein: CASSLPWRGTGNTIYF
CDR3 DNA: TGTGCCAGTAGCCTCCCCTGGAGGGGAACTGGAAACACCATATATTTT

V gene: TRBV5-1
J gene: TRBJ1-4
D gene: TRBD1
clone size: NA
CDR3 protein: CASSHGQGASNEKLFF
CDR3 DNA: TGCGCCAGCAGCCACGGACAGGGGGCGTCTAATGAAAAACTGTTTTTT

V gene: TRBV5-1
J gene: TRBJ1-4
D gene: NA
clone size: NA
CDR3 protein: CASSLGGERRQKLFF
CDR3 DNA: TGCGCCAGCAGCTTGGGCGGTGAAAGACGGCAAAAACTGTTTTTT

V gene: TRBV18
J gene: TRBJ2-7
D gene: TRBD2
clone size: NA
CDR3 protein: CASSPLAGGKQYF
CDR3 DNA: TGTGCCAGCTCACCCCTTGCGGGGGGGAAGCAGTACTTC

V gene: TRBV24-1
J gene: TRBJ1-5
D gene: TRBD1
clone size: few
CDR3 protein: CATTGGTGDDSNQPQHF
CDR3 DNA: TGTGCCACCACCGGTGGGACAGGGGATGATAGCAATCAGCCCCAGCATTTT

V gene: TRBV11-3
J gene: TRBJ1-1
D gene: NA
clone size: few
CDR3 protein: CASSSPTFDRPDRF
CDR3 DNA: TGTGCCAGCAGCTCCCCTACTTTTGACAGGCCGGATCGCTTT

V gene: TRBV30
J gene: TRBJ2-7
D gene: TRBD1
clone size: NA
CDR3 protein: CAWSPGQNYEQYF
CDR3 DNA: TGTGCCTGGAGTCCGGGACAGAACTACGAGCAGTACTTC

V gene: TRBV9
J gene: TRBJ1-2
D gene: NA
clone size: NA
CDR3 protein: CASSVGWQDSYGYTF
CDR3 DNA: TGTGCCAGCAGCGTAGGATGGCAGGACAGCTATGGCTACACCTTC

V gene: TRBV5-1
J gene: TRBJ1-4
D gene: TRBD1
clone size: NA
CDR3 protein: CASRPGTGNEKLFF
CDR3 DNA: TGCGCCAGCCGCCCCGGGACAGGGAATGAAAAACTGTTTTTT

V gene: TRBV11-2
J gene: TRBJ1-2
D gene: NA
clone size: once
CDR3 protein: CASSLVVRGGYGYTF
CDR3 DNA: TGTGCCAGCAGCTTAGTTGTACGGGGAGGCTATGGCTACACCTTC

V gene: TRBV10-3
J gene: TRBJ2-3
D gene: TRBD1
clone size: NA
CDR3 protein: CAISEAGGMDTQYF
CDR3 DNA: TGTGCCATCAGTGAGGCAGGGGGCATGGATACGCAGTATTTT

V gene: TRBV7-8
J gene: TRBJ1-1
D gene: NA
clone size: NA
CDR3 protein: CASSFGRQSEAFF
CDR3 DNA: TGTGCCAGCAGCTTTGGGCGACAGTCTGAAGCTTTCTTT

V gene: TRBV19
J gene: TRBJ1-3
D gene: TRBD1
clone size: NA
CDR3 protein: CASSILTGARSGNTIYF
CDR3 DNA: TGTGCCAGTAGTATTCTGACAGGGGCCCGCTCTGGAAACACCATATATTTT

V gene: TRBV28
J gene: TRBJ1-5
D gene: NA
clone size: NA
CDR3 protein: CASSFSGGGINQPQHF
CDR3 DNA: TGTGCCAGCAGTTTTTCGGGGGGCGGAATAAATCAGCCCCAGCATTTT

V gene: TRBV5-6
J gene: TRBJ1-3
D gene: NA
clone size: NA
CDR3 protein: CASSFDSYSGNTIYF
CDR3 DNA: TGTGCCAGCAGTTTCGACAGCTACTCTGGAAACACCATATATTTT

V gene: TRBV18
J gene: TRBJ1-2
D gene: NA
clone size: once
CDR3 protein: CASSGRTALGSGYTF
CDR3 DNA: TGTGCCAGCTCAGGGAGGACGGCCCTTGGGAGTGGCTACACCTTC

V gene: TRBV24-1
J gene: TRBJ2-5
D gene: TRBD1
clone size: NA
CDR3 protein: CATRGQGWEETQYF
CDR3 DNA: TGTGCCACCAGAGGACAGGGCTGGGAAGAGACCCAGTACTTC

V gene: TRBV2
J gene: TRBJ2-2
D gene: NA
clone size: NA
CDR3 protein: CASRKTGTGELFF
CDR3 DNA: TGTGCCAGCAGGAAAACAGGGACCGGGGAGCTGTTTTTT

V gene: TRBV28
J gene: TRBJ1-6
D gene: NA
clone size: NA
CDR3 protein: CASSSQGLWVNSPLHF
CDR3 DNA: TGTGCCAGCAGTTCGCAGGGATTATGGGTGAATTCACCCCTCCACTTT

V gene: TRBV5-1
J gene: TRBJ1-2
D gene: NA
clone size: NA
CDR3 protein: CASSLGGGGADGYTF
CDR3 DNA: TGCGCCAGCAGCTTGGGCGGCGGGGGGGCGGATGGCTACACCTTC

V gene: TRBV4-1
J gene: TRBJ1-6
D gene: NA
clone size: NA
CDR3 protein: CASSLTPRGGSSYNSPLHF
CDR3 DNA: TGCGCCAGCAGCCTCACCCCGAGGGGAGGTAGCTCTTATAATTCACCCCTCCACTTT

V gene: TRBV19
J gene: TRBJ2-7
D gene: NA
clone size: NA
CDR3 protein: CASSMSSPSPYEQYF
CDR3 DNA: TGTGCCAGTAGTATGAGCTCCCCAAGCCCCTACGAGCAGTACTTC

V gene: TRBV6-1
J gene: TRBJ1-1
D gene: TRBD1
clone size: NA
CDR3 protein: CASRRWGQGAVEAFF
CDR3 DNA: TGTGCCAGCAGGCGTTGGGGACAGGGGGCTGTAGAAGCTTTCTTT

V gene: TRBV5-5
J gene: TRBJ2-5
D gene: TRBD2
clone size: NA
CDR3 protein: CASSTRTSGGYTQYF
CDR3 DNA: TGTGCCAGCAGCACCCGGACTAGCGGGGGGTACACCCAGTACTTC

V gene: TRBV27
J gene: TRBJ2-1
D gene: TRBD1
clone size: NA
CDR3 protein: CASSLGTVNNEQFF
CDR3 DNA: TGTGCCAGCAGTTTAGGGACAGTAAACAATGAGCAGTTCTTC

V gene: TRBV18
J gene: TRBJ2-2
D gene: TRBD2
clone size: NA
CDR3 protein: CASSPKNPSGGASANTGELFF
CDR3 DNA: TGTGCCAGCTCACCTAAAAATCCTAGCGGGGGGGCGTCTGCGAACACCGGGGAGCTGTTTTTT

V gene: TRBV7-9
J gene: TRBJ2-2
D gene: TRBD1
clone size: NA
CDR3 protein: CASSVTGTGGRVTGELFF
CDR3 DNA: TGTGCCAGCAGCGTTACCGGGACAGGGGGCCGAGTAACCGGGGAGCTGTTTTTT

V gene: TRBV5-6
J gene: TRBJ1-6
D gene: NA
clone size: few
CDR3 protein: CASSSTANSPLHF
CDR3 DNA: TGTGCCAGCAGCTCGACAGCTAATTCACCCCTCCACTTT

V gene: TRBV28
J gene: TRBJ1-2
D gene: TRBD1
clone size: NA
CDR3 protein: CASSLFDRDDYGYTF
CDR3 DNA: TGTGCCAGCAGTTTATTTGACAGGGACGACTATGGCTACACCTTC